These 16 T cell receptor beta chains were all obtained from the same sample, sequenced in a study of cytomegalovirus exposure and HLA in healthy donors (dated by TCRdb to 2015 to 2018). Receptor libraries were prepared by the immunoSEQ multiplex PCR assay. The table was pulled from immuneACCESS by TCRdb, which kept in-frame rearrangements only. Such tables lose some clones; where checked, under half of the loss comes from unresolved V genes, and the rest has no known cause. For this sample there are 90,000 to 150,000 clones; 88% appear just once. The ten largest clonotypes hold about 6% of the sample. The specimen sequenced was PBMCs. These receptor sequences come from a woman aged 18-30 years in good health and CMV-seropositive.

This clone is termed medium-sized. In the same sample, other DNA sequences code for this CDR3. The chain links TRBV6-5 to TRBJ2-7, with D maybe TRBD2 (5 bases). V dropped 2 bases and J dropped 1 base, with 12 bases sitting between them. The CDR3 totals 15 residues. The germline V gene has CDR1 MNHEY and CDR2 SVGAGI. The DNA for the CDR3 is TGTGCCAGCAGTTACAGTTCGGGGTCTTCCTACGAGCAGTACTTC. Encoded protein: CASSYSSGSSYEQYF.

The chain is built from TRBV4-2 and TRBJ1-1, with 10 bases that match TRBD1. The ends lost 0 bases at V and 4 bases at J; junction bases unmatched: 8. The CDR3 covers 17 residues. Germline assignment: CDR1 LGHNA and CDR2 YNFKEQ. The CDR3 region has the DNA TGTGCCAGCAGCCAAGAAGGGGGACAGGGGTTGAGCACTGAAGCTTTCTTT. Amino acid sequence: CASSQEGGQGLSTEAFF.

This chain connects TRBV6-1 to TRBJ1-5; D remains unclear. The CDR3 runs to 14 residues. Germline V gene data show CDR1 as MNHNS and CDR2 as SASEGT. Trimming removed 3 bases at V and 1 base at J, with 7 bases between. The CDR3 protein is CASSEQVSNQPQHF. Here the CDR3 DNA reads TGTGCCAGCAGTGAGCAGGTCAGCAATCAGCCCCAGCATTTT.

This chain links TRBV2 with TRBJ2-4; D uncertain. V lost 6 bases and J lost 2, with 11 bases in between. CDR3 length equals 14 residues. The germline V gene has CDR1 SNHLY and CDR2 FYNNEI. CDR3 sequence (DNA): TGTGCCAGCAGGGGCAGTATTACCAAAAACATTCAGTACTTC. This sequence encodes CASRGSITKNIQYF.

This clone was found once. The chain is built from TRBV5-1 and TRBJ1-4; D is possibly TRBD1 (6 bases). This CDR3 has 15 residues. The germline gives CDR1 SGHRS, CDR2 YFSETQ. V was shortened by 0 bases and J by 6 bases, with 12 bases between the two germline ends. The CDR3 loop is CASSLGVRGDEKLFF. CDR3 DNA sequence: TGCGCCAGCAGCTTGGGGGTCAGGGGTGATGAAAAACTGTTTTTT.

This clone was detected only a few times. Mismatch with germline at one junction end may stem from a read error. This sequence joins TRBV7-9 and TRBJ2-1; 9 nucleotides align to TRBD2. CDR3 length equals 13 residues. CDR1 and CDR2 from the germline V gene are SEHNR and FQNEAQ (reference sequence). The CDR3 region is CASSFTSSGMLVF. In DNA form, the CDR3 reads TGTGCCAGCAGCTTCACTTCTAGCGGGATGCTGGTCTTC. Full variable domain (outside the CDR3, taken from reference TRBV7-9 and TRBJ2-1): DTGVSQNPRHKITKRGQNVTFRCDPISEHNRLYWYRQTLGQGPEFLTYFQNEAQLEKSRLLSDRFSAERPKGSFSTLEIQRTEQGDSAMYLCASSFTSSGMLVFGPGTRLTVL.

The chain uses TRBV6-1 and TRBJ2-4, with 7 bases aligning to TRBD1. Germline values: CDR1 MNHNS, CDR2 SASEGT. The V gene end was trimmed by 4 bases and the J gene end by 5 bases; junction bases not matched to a gene: 11. CDR3 length: 16 amino acids. CDR3: CASSGDLGQSQNIQYF. DNA for the CDR3: TGTGCCAGCAGTGGGGACCTGGGACAGAGCCAAAACATTCAGTACTTC.

The chain links TRBV21-1 to TRBJ1-2; TRBD1, the table's D call, lacks a check against the DNA. TRBV21-1 is labeled a pseudogene. This CDR3 is 14 amino acids long. The CDR3 loop reads CASSPRTANYGYTF. In DNA, the CDR3 is TGTGCCAGCAGCCCGCGGACAGCAAACTATGGCTACACCTTC.

V and J are TRBV7-9 and TRBJ2-1; possibly TRBD2 for D (5 bases). Looked up from germline, CDR1 is SEHNR and CDR2 is FQNEAQ (reference sequence). Between the trimmed V and J ends, which lost 0 bases and 6 bases, there was a span of 12 bases. The CDR3 length is 15 residues. CDR3 DNA: TGTGCCAGCAGCTTAGCGGTAGAAACTAGCAATGAGCAGTTCTTC. Translating it yields CASSLAVETSNEQFF. The variable domain in full, completed from reference TRBV7-9 and TRBJ2-1, reads DTGVSQNPRHKITKRGQNVTFRCDPISEHNRLYWYRQTLGQGPEFLTYFQNEAQLEKSRLLSDRFSAERPKGSFSTLEIQRTEQGDSAMYLCASSLAVETSNEQFFGPGTRLTVL.

This sequence joins TRBV11-3 and TRBJ2-7, with 8 nucleotides matching TRBD2. J lost 5 bases, V lost 3 bases, and 12 bases had no gene match. The CDR3 length is 16 residues. Per the germline V gene, CDR1 is SGHNT and CDR2 is YENEEA. CDR3 sequence: CASSFTSRAGGDEQYF. In DNA form, the CDR3 reads TGTGCCAGCAGCTTCACTAGCCGCGCGGGAGGAGACGAGCAGTACTTC.

The V gene is TRBV7-9, the J gene TRBJ1-2; the match to TRBD1 covers 7 bases. Germline CDR1 reads SEHNR; CDR2 reads FQNEAQ (reference sequence). V dropped 5 bases and J dropped 3; count of bases not matched to a gene: 12. The CDR3 extends over 16 amino acids. The CDR3, as DNA: TGTGCCAGCAGCCCAGAAGGGGGCAGATCCTACTATGGCTACACCTTC. This encodes CASSPEGGRSYYGYTF.

This clone was counted a single time. The chain carries TRBV4-2 and TRBJ2-1; perhaps TRBD2 as D (6 bases). V shed 1 base and J shed 10 bases, with 20 bases lying between them. Germline CDR1 and CDR2: LGHNA and YNFKEQ. The CDR3 is made up of 16 amino acids. The CDR3 sequence is CASSQVGGAPGWEQFF. CDR3 DNA sequence: TGTGCCAGCAGCCAAGTGGGCGGGGCCCCGGGGTGGGAGCAGTTCTTC.

This rearrangement joins TRBV11-2 to TRBJ1-2; D possibly corresponds to TRBD1 (5 bases). The V gene lost 3 bases and the J gene lost 2 bases, with 7 bases spanning the gap. The CDR3 extends over 13 amino acids. Germline V gene lookup returns CDR1 SGHAT and CDR2 FQNNGV. As DNA, the CDR3 is TGTGCCAGCAGCTTGAACAGGAACTATGGCTACACCTTC. It specifies CASSLNRNYGYTF.

The chain recombines TRBV5-4 with TRBJ2-5; TRBD2 matches 8 bases. The J segment lost 4 bases and the V segment lost 4 bases, leaving 6 bases of the junction unmatched. Germline V gene data show CDR1 as SGHNT and CDR2 as YYREEE (reference sequence). This CDR3 region has 14 residues. CDR3 loop: CASSVPGLGETQYF. The CDR3, as DNA: TGTGCCAGCAGCGTACCGGGACTAGGAGAGACCCAGTACTTC.

The V call is TRBV2, the J call TRBJ1-2; D is unclear. Trimming shortened V by 1 base and J by 7 bases, and 16 bases separated the two germline ends. The CDR3 loop spans 15 amino acids. Per the germline V gene, CDR1 is SNHLY and CDR2 is FYNNEI. The CDR3 DNA follows: TGTGCCAGCAGTGAAGATGGGCAGCATATCTCTGGCTACACCTTC. This translates into CASSEDGQHISGYTF.

The chain uses TRBV19 and TRBJ2-7; possibly TRBD1 for D (5 bases). This CDR3 has 15 residues. V shed 3 bases and J shed 4 bases, with 16 bases lying between them. CDR1 LNHDA and CDR2 SQIVND come from the germline V gene (reference sequence). This CDR3 is CASSMGQGNGYEQYF. The CDR3 region has the DNA TGTGCCAGTAGTATGGGGCAGGGAAATGGATACGAGCAGTACTTC.